A selection of T cell receptor beta chains follows, all from one sample in a study of T cells in Graves' hyperthyroidism and ophthalmopathy. TCRdb fed the multiplex PCR reads into MiXCR, producing one record per CDR3 protein. Of hundreds of thousands of distinct CDR3 sequences in the sample, approximately 40% were seen once. The material sequenced was blood. These receptors came from a man between 18 and 29 years old with Graves' hyperthyroidism. Each CDR3 is given with its conserved first and last residue. D genes are given only for firm matches. The listing skips clone size in some rows; elsewhere it reads once, few, many or a size class.

>NA|many|TRBJ2-7|TRBV7-3
CASSLTGEDEQYF
TGTGCCAGCAGCTTAACCGGGGAGGACGAGCAGTACTTC
>TRBD2|many|TRBJ2-2|TRBV9
CASSVSGSTGELFF
TGTGCCAGCAGCGTGAGCGGGAGTACCGGGGAGCTGTTTTTT
>NA|many|TRBJ2-7|TRBV15
CATSRDPRDRHEQYF
TGTGCCACCAGCAGAGACCCGCGGGATCGACACGAGCAGTACTTC
>TRBD1|NA|TRBJ2-7|TRBV25-1
CARVRDRLSYEQYF
TGTGCTAGAGTCCGGGACAGGCTCTCCTACGAGCAGTACTTC
>NA|few|TRBJ2-7|TRBV12-3/TRBV12-4
CASSLSLLGEQYF
TGTGCCAGCAGTTTAAGCCTCCTCGGCGAGCAGTACTTC
>TRBD2|few|TRBJ2-5|TRBV2
CASSEALGRTSTSGSPETQYF
TGTGCCAGCAGTGAAGCTCTGGGTAGGACCTCGACTAGCGGGAGTCCAGAGACCCAGTACTTC
>NA|many|TRBJ1-2|TRBV25-1
CTSSKSGSYGYTF
TGTACCAGCAGTAAGTCAGGGAGCTATGGCTACACCTTC
>TRBD2|once|TRBJ2-7|TRBV28
CASSLASGRLAEQYF
TGTGCCAGCAGTTTAGCTAGCGGGAGGTTGGCCGAGCAGTACTTC
>TRBD1|NA|TRBJ2-2|TRBV11-2
CAGSLGRGQGAGELFF
TGTGCCGGCAGCTTAGGGCGTGGACAGGGTGCCGGGGAGCTGTTTTTT
>NA|NA|TRBJ2-7|TRBV7-2
CASSLVAVSSYEQYF
TGTGCCAGCAGCTTAGTTGCAGTGAGCTCCTACGAGCAGTACTTC
>TRBD1|NA|TRBJ2-7|TRBV9
CASSAGSGGVPYF
TGTGCCAGCAGCGCGGGATCAGGGGGCGTCCCGTACTTC
>NA|NA|TRBJ1-2|TRBV7-8
CASSYEGRGGGYTF
TGTGCCAGCAGCTACGAGGGCAGGGGCGGTGGCTACACCTTC
>NA|many|TRBJ1-5|TRBV15
CATSREGGGNQPQHF
TGTGCCACCAGCAGAGAGGGGGGAGGGAATCAGCCCCAGCATTTT
>NA|few|TRBJ1-1|TRBV19
CASSVGALNTEAFF
TGTGCCAGTAGTGTGGGGGCCCTGAACACTGAAGCTTTCTTT
>TRBD2|few|TRBJ2-5|TRBV5-1
CASSFAGDGEQYF
TGCGCCAGCAGCTTTGCGGGAGACGGGGAGCAGTACTTC
>NA|NA|TRBJ2-7|TRBV5-6
CASCLGYTSYEQYF
TGTGCCAGCTGTTTGGGATACACCTCCTACGAGCAGTACTTC
>NA|few|TRBJ1-2|TRBV7-9
CASSSLRGGPPGGYTF
TGTGCCAGCAGCTCACTAAGGGGCGGGCCCCCTGGGGGCTACACCTTC
>NA|few|TRBJ2-2|TRBV7-9
CASSALTGLAGELFF
TGTGCCAGCAGCGCCCTTACAGGGCTGGCCGGGGAGCTGTTTTTT
>NA|NA|TRBJ2-7|TRBV6-5
CASDLEQYF
TGTGCCAGCGATCTCGAGCAGTACTTC
>NA|NA|TRBJ1-2|TRBV10-3
CASSERTVTQGYGYTF
TGTGCCAGCAGTGAAAGGACTGTCACCCAGGGCTATGGCTACACCTTC
>NA|NA|TRBJ2-7|TRBV29-1
CSGTAHEQYF
TGCAGCGGCACGGCCCACGAGCAGTACTTC
>NA|many|TRBJ1-1|TRBV7-8
CASTSSRLLEVNTEAFF
TGTGCCAGCACTTCCAGCAGGTTGTTGGAAGTGAACACTGAAGCTTTCTTT
>TRBD1|NA|TRBJ2-6|TRBV15
CATSGEQGSNVLTF
TGTGCCACCAGCGGAGAACAGGGGTCCAACGTCCTGACTTTC
>TRBD1|NA|TRBJ2-5|TRBV7-8
CASGQGRYQPQYF
TGTGCCAGCGGACAGGGTCGTTATCAGCCCCAGTACTTC
>NA|many|TRBJ1-6|TRBV7-3
CASSLDGGSPLHF
TGTGCCAGCAGTTTAGACGGGGGTTCACCCCTCCACTTT
>TRBD2|few|TRBJ2-5|TRBV4-2
CASSPARGTTQETQYF
TGTGCCAGCAGCCCTGCTAGAGGGACTACACAAGAGACCCAGTACTTC
>NA|NA|TRBJ2-7|TRBV6-1
CAGRGNEQYF
TGTGCCGGCCGCGGGAACGAGCAGTACTTC
>NA|many|TRBJ1-1|TRBV9
CASSSADTREAFF
TGTGCCAGCAGCAGTGCCGACACACGTGAAGCTTTCTTT
>NA|NA|TRBJ1-1|TRBV12-5
CASGLVLGYTEAFF
TGTGCTAGTGGTTTGGTACTAGGGTACACTGAAGCTTTCTTT
>NA|NA|TRBJ2-1|TRBV29-1
CSVEGWKVNNEQFF
TGCAGCGTTGAAGGGTGGAAGGTGAACAATGAGCAGTTCTTC
>NA|NA|TRBJ1-2|TRBV20-1
CSARSPRPGRGNGYTF
TGCAGTGCTAGGAGCCCCCGGCCCGGAAGAGGCAATGGCTACACCTTC
>NA|NA|TRBJ2-5|TRBV10-3
CASSPTGVAREETQYF
TGTGCCAGCAGCCCTACGGGAGTAGCTCGAGAGGAGACCCAGTACTTC
>NA|once|TRBJ2-5|TRBV5-1
CASSLDRLRETQYF
TGCGCCAGCAGCTTAGATCGGCTACGGGAGACCCAGTACTTC
>NA|many|TRBJ1-6|TRBV14
CASSQVRTSPLHF
TGTGCCAGCAGCCAAGTGAGGACGTCACCCCTCCACTTT
>NA|NA|TRBJ1-2|TRBV15
CATSRDRGSGNTF
TGTGCCACCAGCAGAGATCGGGGCTCTGGAAACACCTTC
>NA|once|TRBJ2-7|TRBV29-1
CSLGGTAAYEQYF
TGCAGCTTAGGCGGGACGGCGGCCTACGAGCAGTACTTC
>NA|many|TRBJ1-1|TRBV7-3
CASSLQDGTNTEAFF
TGTGCCAGCAGCCTCCAGGACGGGACGAACACTGAAGCTTTCTTT
>NA|NA|TRBJ2-7|TRBV27
CASSFERQTGYEQYF
TGTGCCAGCAGTTTTGAGAGACAAACAGGATACGAGCAGTACTTC
>NA|many|TRBJ2-5|TRBV29-1
CSAGGGTAGEETQYF
TGCAGCGCCGGAGGGGGCACGGCAGGGGAAGAGACCCAGTACTTC
>TRBD2|few|TRBJ2-2|TRBV7-8
CASSLSGRATGELFF
TGTGCCAGCAGCTTAAGCGGGAGGGCCACCGGGGAGCTGTTTTTT